What follows describes a single TCR beta chain. Its antigen is unknown. Compared with germline, one end of the junction differs, possibly owing to a read error. The germline CDR1 and CDR2 sequences are MNHNS and SASEGT. This CDR3 has 11 amino acids. Documented treatment: around 19 received Ad26.COV2.S at low or high dose, single or two shots; 5 received placebo; per-sample allocation not given. Each sample was drawn 63 days after the first injection (of vaccine or placebo). At a Boston site, the person donating was an adult of 18-55 years. This table comes from immunoSEQ multiplex PCR, and its TCRdb copy is limited to in-frame clones, with some not included. Of about 420,000 clones listed, approximately 90% are singletons. This sample stems from a study of Ad26.COV2.S vaccination and SARS-CoV-2 variants. Across the whole study: Administration of Ad26.COV2.S was intramuscular, either once or twice 56 days apart. Study findings and constraints: People who got the vaccine or the placebo had similar non-spike TCR breadth. Vaccine recipients posted higher spike-specific TCR breadth than their placebo counterparts.

This clonotype originated in a person between 18 and 59 years old who received the Ad26.COV2.S COVID-19 vaccine or a placebo. The chain recombines TRBV6-1 with TRBJ1-1, with TRBD1 matching over 7 bases. This specimen consisted of peripheral blood, obtained in a trial of Ad26.COV2.S vaccine versus placebo. The CDR3 DNA sequence: TGTGCCAGCAGTGAATCCCGGGACAGAAGTTTT. Translation gives CASSESRDRSF.